These 31 T cell receptor beta chains were sequenced from one sample in a study of blood T cell repertoires in COVID-19. Produced via immunoSEQ multiplex PCR; TCRdb's table is partial and in-frame only. The sample has 150,000 to 170,000 clones, roughly nine tenths seen once. Specimen: peripheral blood. These receptors were collected from a man aged 50 to 59 with acute or convalescent COVID-19.

The chain carries TRBV19 and TRBJ2-1, with 9 bases that match TRBD2. Germline V lookup: CDR1 LNHDA, CDR2 SQIVND (reference sequence). The CDR3 totals 18 residues. V was clipped by 3 bases and J by 0 bases; unmatched bases: 9. CDR3 DNA: TGTGCCAGTAGTATCGGGAGGACTAGCGTAAGCTCCTACAATGAGCAGTTCTTC. Amino acids: CASSIGRTSVSSYNEQFF.

The V call is TRBV6-5, the J call TRBJ2-1; tentative D call: TRBD2 (7 bases). The CDR3 extends over 15 amino acids. Trimming removed 6 bases at V and 0 bases at J, with 12 bases between. The germline V gene has CDR1 MNHEY and CDR2 SVGAGI. CDR3: CASRGGVPSYNEQFF. CDR3 nucleotide sequence: TGTGCCAGCAGAGGGGGGGTCCCCTCCTACAATGAGCAGTTCTTC.

The chain recombines TRBV9 with TRBJ2-2, with D perhaps TRBD1 (6 bases). The CDR3 spans 14 residues. CDR1 and CDR2 from the germline V gene are SGDLS and YYNGEE. V was pared by 2 bases and J by 1 base, with 6 bases between. The CDR3 region has the DNA TGTGCCAGCAGCGTGACAGGGAACACCGGGGAGCTGTTTTTT. Translating gives CASSVTGNTGELFF.

The CDR3 DNA sequence: TGCGCCAGCAGCTTGGCGGGAGAGACGTACAATGAGCAGTTCTTC. The encoded protein is CASSLAGETYNEQFF. The V gene is TRBV5-1, the J gene TRBJ2-1; D is perhaps TRBD2 (6 bases). V lost 0 bases, J lost 4 bases, and 11 bases lay in between. Germline lookup yields CDR1 SGHRS and CDR2 YFSETQ. CDR3 length: 15 amino acids.

This sequence joins TRBV7-9 and TRBJ2-2, with TRBD1 as a possible D gene (6 bases). Germline CDR1 SEHNR, CDR2 FQNEAQ (reference sequence). CDR3 size: 14 residues. The V end was cut by 5 bases, the J end by 6 bases, with 13 bases between. The CDR3 DNA is TGTGCCAGCAGCCCATACAGGGAAGCCGGGGAGCTGTTTTTT. Protein: CASSPYREAGELFF.

V usage is TRBV6-2 or TRBV6-3 and J usage is TRBJ2-2, with a possible D match to TRBD1 (8 bases). V was clipped by 4 bases and J by 4 bases, with 13 bases between them. Germline V lookup: CDR1 MNHEY, CDR2 SVGEGT. The length of the CDR3 is 15 residues. The CDR3 DNA is TGTGCCAGCAGTTTGACAGGGGAGGGCACCGGGGAGCTGTTTTTT. Encoded protein: CASSLTGEGTGELFF.

This clone was seen a handful of times. The sample holds other DNA sequences that translate to the same CDR3. The chain couples TRBV11-2 to TRBJ1-6; 8 nucleotides match TRBD1. Germline V gene data show CDR1 as SGHAT and CDR2 as FQNNGV. The CDR3 is made up of 15 amino acids. J gave up 7 bases and V 5 bases, and 7 bases lay outside the gene matches. The CDR3 protein is CASSLTGESNSPLHF. The DNA for the CDR3 is TGTGCCAGCAGCCTGACAGGGGAGAGCAATTCACCCCTCCACTTT.

The chain joins TRBV27 to TRBJ2-1, with a tentative D call TRBD1 (5 bases). There are 14 residues in the CDR3. CDR1 and CDR2 from the germline V gene are MNHEY and SMNVEV (reference sequence). V gave up 0 bases and J gave up 8 bases, with 11 bases separating them. The CDR3 sequence is CASSLSKRGDEQFF. The CDR3 DNA reads as TGTGCCAGCAGTTTATCGAAAAGGGGTGATGAGCAGTTCTTC.

The chain couples TRBV9 to TRBJ2-5, with 7 bases identical to TRBD2. V lost 0 bases to trimming and J lost 1 base; unmatched junction nucleotides: 6. This CDR3 is built from 16 residues. The V gene's germline CDR1 is SGDLS and CDR2 YYNGEE. The CDR3 coding sequence is TGTGCCAGCAGCGTAGCTAATGGGGGGGTCCAAGAGACCCAGTACTTC. Amino acid sequence: CASSVANGGVQETQYF.

V is TRBV28 and J is TRBJ1-2; TRBD1 is a possible D gene (5 bases). Trimming took 1 base from V and 2 from J, leaving 8 bases between them. Germline V gene data show CDR1 as MDHEN and CDR2 as SYDVKM. This CDR3 region has 14 residues. The CDR3 DNA is TGTGCCAGCAGTTTATTGGGGGGAAACTATGGCTACACCTTC. Translation gives CASSLLGGNYGYTF.

In its sample, this clone was seen once. The chain uses TRBV7-9 and TRBJ2-6; tentative D call: TRBD2 (5 bases). The CDR3 runs to 16 residues. V shed 0 bases and J shed 2 bases, with 8 bases lying between them. CDR1 and CDR2 from the germline V gene are SEHNR and FQNEAQ (reference sequence). CDR3: CASSLAGVAGANVLTF. The CDR3 DNA is TGTGCCAGCAGCTTAGCGGGAGTGGCTGGGGCCAACGTCCTGACTTTC.

V gene TRBV28 combines with J gene TRBJ1-2; maybe TRBD1 (5 bases). The CDR3 has 13 amino acids. The germline V gene encodes CDR1 MDHEN and CDR2 SYDVKM. V was clipped by 2 bases and J by 4 bases, with 8 bases between them. CDR3 region: CASSLDRAYGYTF. The CDR3 coding sequence is TGTGCCAGCAGTTTAGACAGAGCCTATGGCTACACCTTC.

The gene calls are TRBV18 and TRBJ2-3; no clear D gene. Germline V gene lookup returns CDR1 KGHSH and CDR2 LQKENI. Trimming took off 2 bases at V and 2 bases at J, with 5 bases between the two ends. This CDR3 region has 13 residues. CDR3 coding DNA: TGTGCCAGCTCACCATCCGTCACAGATACGCAGTATTTT. Encoded protein: CASSPSVTDTQYF.

This chain connects TRBV27 to TRBJ2-1; TRBD2 aligns across 14 bases. Germline assignment: CDR1 MNHEY and CDR2 SMNVEV (reference sequence). V shed 7 bases and J 9 bases; nucleotides not matched to a gene: 5. This CDR3 has 14 amino acids. The CDR3 reads CASKGLAGVSEQFF. CDR3 in DNA: TGTGCCAGCAAGGGACTAGCGGGAGTCAGTGAGCAGTTCTTC.

This chain links TRBV9 with TRBJ2-2; 9 bases map to TRBD1. J lost 1 base, V lost 3 bases, and 10 bases had no gene match. CDR3 length: 18 amino acids. Germline CDR1 reads SGDLS; CDR2 reads YYNGEE. CDR3 DNA sequence: TGTGCCAGCAGCGCACCCAGGGGACAGGGCCTGAACACCGGGGAGCTGTTTTTT. Its protein product is CASSAPRGQGLNTGELFF. Looking up the rest from reference TRBV9 and TRBJ2-2 gives the full variable domain: DSGVTQTPKHLITATGQRVTLRCSPRSGDLSVYWYQQSLDQGLQFLIQYYNGEERAKGNILERFSAQQFPDLHSELNLSSLELGDSALYFCASSAPRGQGLNTGELFFGEGSRLTVL.

The V and J genes are TRBV6-4 and TRBJ2-3, with 11 positions matching TRBD2. Germline V lookup: CDR1 MRHNA, CDR2 SNTAGT. Losses at the gene ends were 3 bases for V and 4 bases for J; bases not matched to a gene: 3. The CDR3 loop spans 15 amino acids. The CDR3 spells CASSELAGDPDTQYF. For the CDR3, the DNA is TGTGCCAGCAGTGAACTAGCGGGAGACCCAGATACGCAGTATTTT.

For the CDR3, the DNA is TGTGCCACCAGCAGAGGGAAGGGGCTTGGCCCCTACGAGCAGTACTTC. Its protein is CATSRGKGLGPYEQYF. This chain links TRBV15 with TRBJ2-7; maybe TRBD1 (5 bases). Trimming stripped 1 base from V and 2 bases from J, with 15 bases between. The CDR3 spans 16 residues. Germline CDR1 reads LNHNV; CDR2 reads YYDKDF (reference sequence).

The chain couples TRBV19 to TRBJ2-2, with TRBD2 matching 10 bases. The V gene end was trimmed by 5 bases and the J gene end by 6 bases; junction bases not matched to a gene: 3. This CDR3 has 14 residues. CDR1 and CDR2 (germline): LNHDA, SQIVND (reference sequence). Written as DNA, the CDR3 is TGTGCCAGTAGTCCCGGACTAGCGGCCGGGGAGCTGTTTTTT. This encodes CASSPGLAAGELFF.

The rearrangement joins TRBV9 to TRBJ2-1; 14 bases align to TRBD2. J gave up 3 bases and V 2 bases, and 4 bases lay outside the gene matches. The CDR3 consists of 17 residues. Germline CDR1 is SGDLS and CDR2 is YYNGEE. CDR3 sequence (DNA): TGTGCCAGCAGCGTGACTAGCGGGGGGGCGGTCTACAATGAGCAGTTCTTC. It translates to CASSVTSGGAVYNEQFF.

This chain joins TRBV4-1 and TRBJ2-7; D is ambiguous. The V gene lost 1 base and the J gene lost 2 bases, with 9 bases spanning the gap. Germline V gene sequence: CDR1 MGHRA, CDR2 YSYEKL. This CDR3 region has 14 residues. CDR3: CASSQAAGTYEQYF. The CDR3 nucleotides are TGCGCCAGCAGCCAAGCGGCAGGAACCTACGAGCAGTACTTC.

V gene TRBV19 combines with J gene TRBJ1-2, with 10 bases lining up with TRBD1. The CDR3 loop spans 16 amino acids. The ends lost 4 bases at V and 2 bases at J; junction bases unmatched: 7. CDR1 is LNHDA, CDR2 SQIVND, per germline (reference sequence). CDR3 sequence: CASSTPPGQGNYGYTF. The CDR3 nucleotides read TGTGCCAGTAGTACCCCACCGGGACAGGGGAACTATGGCTACACCTTC.

V and J are TRBV20-1 and TRBJ2-1; 11 positions agree with TRBD2. The CDR3 covers 15 residues. Germline CDR1 DFQATT, CDR2 SNEGSKA (reference sequence). With 3 bases clipped from V and 6 bases from J, the junction kept 7 bases outside the gene matches. The CDR3 nucleotides read TGCAGTGCTAGTTTGGCACTAGCGGGAGTCAATGAGCAGTTCTTC. It yields the protein CSASLALAGVNEQFF.

This chain links TRBV28 with TRBJ1-2; tentative D call: TRBD1 (6 bases). The CDR3 runs 14 residues. Per germline, CDR1 MDHEN and CDR2 SYDVKM. V lost 6 bases, J lost 2 bases, and 13 bases lay in between. This CDR3 reads CASSLTGTNYGYTF. The CDR3, as DNA: TGTGCCAGCAGCCTCACCGGGACAAACTATGGCTACACCTTC.

This chain connects TRBV9 to TRBJ1-1, with D hard to call. There are 15 residues in the CDR3. Trimming removed 4 bases at V and 1 base at J, with 14 bases between. Germline V lookup: CDR1 SGDLS, CDR2 YYNGEE. The CDR3 loop is CASSLSEYPNTEAFF. The CDR3 region has the DNA TGTGCCAGCAGCCTCTCCGAGTATCCGAACACTGAAGCTTTCTTT.

The V gene is TRBV7-8, the J gene TRBJ2-3, with D perhaps given as TRBD1 or TRBD2 (6 bases each). Germline CDR1 and CDR2: SGHVS and FQNEAQ. Between the trimmed V and J ends, which lost 5 bases and 2 bases, there was a span of 20 bases. The CDR3 is made up of 17 amino acids. The CDR3 region has the DNA TGTGCCAGCAGCCGGAGGGACACACGAATGTTCACAGATACGCAGTATTTT. Translating gives CASSRRDTRMFTDTQYF.

The V and J genes are TRBV28 and TRBJ1-2; D uncertain. Trimming took off 6 bases at V and 4 bases at J, with 9 bases between the two ends. The CDR3 covers 12 residues. Germline V CDR1 and CDR2: MDHEN, SYDVKM. CDR3 sequence (DNA): TGTGCCAGCAGGTCCAGGTTCTATGGCTACACCTTC. This sequence encodes CASRSRFYGYTF.

The chain is built from TRBV5-1 and TRBJ1-2; 7 positions agree with TRBD1. Germline V lookup: CDR1 SGHRS, CDR2 YFSETQ. The J segment lost 6 bases and the V segment lost 1 base, leaving 3 bases of the junction unmatched. There are 13 residues in the CDR3. DNA of the CDR3: TGCGCCAGCAGCTTGACAGACAGGGATGGCTACACCTTC. The encoded protein is CASSLTDRDGYTF. Using reference TRBV5-1 and TRBJ1-2 for the parts outside the CDR3, the full variable domain is KAGVTQTPRYLIKTRGQQVTLSCSPISGHRSVSWYQQTPGQGLQFLFEYFSETQRNKGNFPGRFSGRQFSNSRSEMNVSTLELGDSALYLCASSLTDRDGYTFGSGTRLTVV.

The rearrangement links TRBV9 to TRBJ1-4; weak D call: TRBD1 (5 bases). The CDR3 sequence is 15 residues long. Germline CDR1 reads SGDLS; CDR2 reads YYNGEE. Trimming cost V 3 bases and J 4 bases, with 13 bases left between them. Here the CDR3 reads CASSEGRRVNEKLFF. CDR3 DNA sequence: TGTGCCAGCAGCGAGGGGCGCCGTGTTAATGAAAAACTGTTTTTT.

V gene TRBV19 combines with J gene TRBJ2-2; 10 bases fit TRBD1. The V gene's germline CDR1 is LNHDA and CDR2 SQIVND (reference sequence). The CDR3 totals 16 residues. V trimming: 5 bases; J trimming: 5 bases; junction bases outside the gene matches: 8. CDR3 sequence (DNA): TGTGCCAGTAGTCCGGGACAGGGGAGCGGGACCGGGGAGCTGTTTTTT. It specifies CASSPGQGSGTGELFF.

The CDR3 DNA sequence: TGTGCCAGCAGCTTTCCCGGCGGAGCACAGTACTTC. It yields the protein CASSFPGGAQYF. The V and J genes are TRBV7-2 and TRBJ2-4; no definite D call. Germline lookup yields CDR1 SGHTA and CDR2 FQGNSA. Trimming pared 3 bases from V and 13 bases from J, leaving 13 bases between. CDR3 size: 12 residues. The full variable domain, in which reference TRBV7-2 and TRBJ2-4 provide the parts outside the CDR3, is GAGVSQSPSNKVTEKGKDVELRCDPISGHTALYWYRQSLGQGLEFLIYFQGNSAPDKSGLPSDRFSAERTGGSVSTLTIQRTQQEDSAVYLCASSFPGGAQYFGAGTRLSVL.

This clone appeared once. The gene calls are TRBV19 and TRBJ1-1; TRBD1 might be the D (6 bases). The CDR3 contains 15 residues. The V and J ends lost 5 bases and 6 bases respectively, with 19 bases between them. Per the germline V gene, CDR1 is LNHDA and CDR2 is SQIVND (reference sequence). The CDR3 DNA reads TGTGCCAGTAGTCTCCCGATGGGGGGGCGGCCTGAAGCTTTCTTT. Protein product: CASSLPMGGRPEAFF.